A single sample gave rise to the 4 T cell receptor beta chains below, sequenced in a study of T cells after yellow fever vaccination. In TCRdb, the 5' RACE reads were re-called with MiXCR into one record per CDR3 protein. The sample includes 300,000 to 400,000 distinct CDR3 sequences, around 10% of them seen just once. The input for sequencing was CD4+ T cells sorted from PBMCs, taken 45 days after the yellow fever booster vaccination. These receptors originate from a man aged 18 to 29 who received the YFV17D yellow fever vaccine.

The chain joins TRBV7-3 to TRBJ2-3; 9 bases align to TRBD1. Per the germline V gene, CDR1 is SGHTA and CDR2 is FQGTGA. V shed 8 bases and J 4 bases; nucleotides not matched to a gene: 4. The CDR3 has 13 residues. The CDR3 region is CASRGQGSDTQYF. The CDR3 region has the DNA TGTGCCAGCCGAGGACAGGGGTCAGATACGCAGTATTTT.

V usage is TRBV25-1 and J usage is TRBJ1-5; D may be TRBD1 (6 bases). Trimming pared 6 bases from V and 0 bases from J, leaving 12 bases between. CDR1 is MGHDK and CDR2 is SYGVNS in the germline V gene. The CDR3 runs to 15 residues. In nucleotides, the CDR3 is TGTGCCAGCAGCGAAGGGGGATATAGCAATCAGCCCCAGCATTTT. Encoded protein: CASSEGGYSNQPQHF.

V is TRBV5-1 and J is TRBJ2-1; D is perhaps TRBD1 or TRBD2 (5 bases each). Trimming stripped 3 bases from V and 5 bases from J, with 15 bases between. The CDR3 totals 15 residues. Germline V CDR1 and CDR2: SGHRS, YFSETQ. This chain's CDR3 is CASSSLSGTNNEQFF. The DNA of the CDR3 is TGCGCCAGCAGCTCGCTGTCCGGGACGAACAATGAGCAGTTCTTC.

The CDR3 protein is CASSLGGVTGNTIYF. CDR3 bases: TGCGCCAGCAGCTTGGGAGGGGTTACTGGAAACACCATATATTTT. The chain joins TRBV5-1 to TRBJ1-3; the D gene is possibly TRBD1 (5 bases). V was cut by 0 bases and J by 2 bases, with 9 bases left in between. The length of the CDR3 is 15 residues. CDR1 and CDR2 from the germline V gene are SGHRS and YFSETQ. The whole variable domain, remainder taken from reference TRBV5-1 and TRBJ1-3, is KAGVTQTPRYLIKTRGQQVTLSCSPISGHRSVSWYQQTPGQGLQFLFEYFSETQRNKGNFPGRFSGRQFSNSRSEMNVSTLELGDSALYLCASSLGGVTGNTIYFGEGSWLTVV.